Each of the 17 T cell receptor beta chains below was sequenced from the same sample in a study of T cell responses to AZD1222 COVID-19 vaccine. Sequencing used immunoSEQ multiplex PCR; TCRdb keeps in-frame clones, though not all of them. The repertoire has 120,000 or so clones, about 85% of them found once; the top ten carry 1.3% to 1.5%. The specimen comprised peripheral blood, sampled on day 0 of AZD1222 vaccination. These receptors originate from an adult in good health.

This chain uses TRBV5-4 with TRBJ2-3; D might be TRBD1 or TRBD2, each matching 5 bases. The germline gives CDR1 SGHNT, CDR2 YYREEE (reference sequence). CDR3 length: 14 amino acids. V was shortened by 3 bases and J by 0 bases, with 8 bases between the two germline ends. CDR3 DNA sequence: TGTGCCAGCAGCTGGGACGTTAGCACAGATACGCAGTATTTT. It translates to CASSWDVSTDTQYF.

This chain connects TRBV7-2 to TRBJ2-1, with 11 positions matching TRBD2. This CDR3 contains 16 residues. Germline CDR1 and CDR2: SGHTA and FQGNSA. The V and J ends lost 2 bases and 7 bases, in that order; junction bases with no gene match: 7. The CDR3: CASSLSGLAVKNEQFF. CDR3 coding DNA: TGTGCCAGCAGCTTATCGGGACTAGCGGTGAAGAATGAGCAGTTCTTC.

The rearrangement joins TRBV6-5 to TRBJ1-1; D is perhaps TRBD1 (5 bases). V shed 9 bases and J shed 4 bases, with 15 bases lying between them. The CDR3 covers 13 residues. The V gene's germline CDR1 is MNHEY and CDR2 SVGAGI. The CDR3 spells CASLGTQGTEAFF. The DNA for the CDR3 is TGTGCCAGTCTGGGGACGCAAGGCACTGAAGCTTTCTTT.

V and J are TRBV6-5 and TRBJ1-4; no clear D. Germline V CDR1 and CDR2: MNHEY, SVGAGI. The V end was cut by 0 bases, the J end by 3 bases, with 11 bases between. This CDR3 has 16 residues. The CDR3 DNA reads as TGTGCCAGCAGTTACTCGATTAGTCTCCCTAATGAAAAACTGTTTTTT. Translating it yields CASSYSISLPNEKLFF.

CDR3 nucleotides: TGTGCCAGCTCACCTGGGACAGAACCTAACTATGGCTACACCTTC. It is translated as CASSPGTEPNYGYTF. This chain uses TRBV18 with TRBJ1-2; 7 positions match TRBD1. Germline CDR1 reads KGHSH; CDR2 reads LQKENI. After removal of 3 bases from V and 0 bases from J, the junction contained 4 bases not matched to a gene. This CDR3 contains 15 residues.

For the CDR3, the DNA is TGTGCCATCAGGGGAGTACCCATGAACACTGAAGCTTTCTTT. This codes for CAIRGVPMNTEAFF. J is TRBJ1-1 and V is TRBV10-3; D call uncertain. CDR1 is ENHRY, CDR2 SYGVKD, per germline. The CDR3 extends over 14 amino acids. The germline V and J ends were trimmed by 6 bases and 0 bases, with 11 bases remaining between them.

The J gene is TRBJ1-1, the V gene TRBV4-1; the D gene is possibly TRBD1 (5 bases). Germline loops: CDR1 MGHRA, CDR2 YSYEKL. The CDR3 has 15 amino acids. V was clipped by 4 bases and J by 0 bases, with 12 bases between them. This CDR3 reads CASSPTWGVNTEAFF. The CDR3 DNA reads TGCGCCAGCAGCCCTACTTGGGGGGTGAACACTGAAGCTTTCTTT.

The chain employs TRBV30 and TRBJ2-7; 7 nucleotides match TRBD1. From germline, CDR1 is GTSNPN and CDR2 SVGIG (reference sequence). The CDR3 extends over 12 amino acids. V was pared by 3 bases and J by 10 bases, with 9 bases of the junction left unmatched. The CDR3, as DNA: TGTGCCTGGAGCGAAGGGACAGCCCGTCAGTACTTC. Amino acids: CAWSEGTARQYF.

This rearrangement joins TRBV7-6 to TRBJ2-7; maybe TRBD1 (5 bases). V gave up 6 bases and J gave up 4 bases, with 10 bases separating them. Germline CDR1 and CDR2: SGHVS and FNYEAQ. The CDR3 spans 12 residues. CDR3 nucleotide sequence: TGTGCCAGCAGTCCGGACAATTACGAGCAGTACTTC. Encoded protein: CASSPDNYEQYF.

CDR3 loop: CASRIETSGNTIYF. CDR3 coding DNA: TGTGCCAGCAGAATCGAGACCTCTGGAAACACCATATATTTT. This chain links TRBV2 with TRBJ1-3, with D unclear. CDR1 and CDR2 from the germline V gene are SNHLY and FYNNEI. V lost 6 bases and J 0 bases, leaving 9 bases between the germline ends. CDR3 length equals 14 residues.

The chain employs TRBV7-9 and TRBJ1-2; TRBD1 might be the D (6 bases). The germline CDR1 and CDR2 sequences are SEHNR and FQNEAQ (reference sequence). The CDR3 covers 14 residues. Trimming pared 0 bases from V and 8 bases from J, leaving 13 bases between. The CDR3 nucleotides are TGTGCCAGCAGCTTAGCGGGACAACTACGGGGCTACACCTTC. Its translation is CASSLAGQLRGYTF.

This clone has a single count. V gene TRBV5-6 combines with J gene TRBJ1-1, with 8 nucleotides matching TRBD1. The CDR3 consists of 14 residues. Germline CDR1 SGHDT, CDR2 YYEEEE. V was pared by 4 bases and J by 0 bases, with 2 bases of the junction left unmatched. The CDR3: CASSPGGLNTEAFF. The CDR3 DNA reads TGTGCCAGCAGCCCAGGGGGCTTGAACACTGAAGCTTTCTTT.

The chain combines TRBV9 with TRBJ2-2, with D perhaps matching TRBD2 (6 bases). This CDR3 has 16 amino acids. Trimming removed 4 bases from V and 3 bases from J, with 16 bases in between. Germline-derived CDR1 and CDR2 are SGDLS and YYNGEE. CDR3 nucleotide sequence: TGTGCCAGCAGCCCCTCGAGGGTAGCGGACACCGGGGAGCTGTTTTTT. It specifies CASSPSRVADTGELFF.

The CDR3 DNA reads TGTGCCAGCAGCCACGACAGGGGATTGTATGGCTACACCTTC. Translated: CASSHDRGLYGYTF. V is TRBV4-2 and J is TRBJ1-2, with 8 bases matching TRBD1. Per germline, CDR1 LGHNA and CDR2 YNFKEQ. With 3 bases clipped from V and 5 bases from J, the junction kept 5 bases outside the gene matches. The CDR3 is made up of 14 amino acids.

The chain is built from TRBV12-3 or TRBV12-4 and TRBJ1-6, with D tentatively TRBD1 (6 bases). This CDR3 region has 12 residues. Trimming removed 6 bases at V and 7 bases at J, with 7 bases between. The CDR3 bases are TGTGCCAGCAGAGGACAGAATTCACCCCTCCACTTT. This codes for CASRGQNSPLHF.

This CDR3 is CASGTMGGNTIYF. CDR3 nucleotide sequence: TGCGCCAGCGGAACGATGGGGGGAAACACCATATATTTT. The V call is TRBV5-1, the J call TRBJ1-3; D gene unclear. Trimming took 7 bases from V and 4 from J, leaving 12 bases between them. Germline V gene sequence: CDR1 SGHRS, CDR2 YFSETQ. This CDR3 contains 13 residues.

CDR3 in amino acids: CASSFLAGAHYNEQFF. CDR3 nucleotide sequence: TGTGCCAGCAGCTTTTTAGCGGGGGCCCACTACAATGAGCAGTTCTTC. The chain is built from TRBV7-2 and TRBJ2-1, with TRBD2 identical over 9 bases. This CDR3 has 16 residues. The trim removed 3 bases at V and 3 bases at J, leaving 6 bases unmatched. Germline V gene lookup returns CDR1 SGHTA and CDR2 FQGNSA.